This T cell receptor beta chain was observed in a study of OX40 agonist ivuxolimab in advanced cancers. The CDR3 sequence is 14 residues long. V was clipped by 6 bases and J by 4 bases, with 15 bases between them. Germline V gene data show CDR1 as MNHEY and CDR2 as SMNVEV (reference sequence). Method: immunoSEQ multiplex PCR; TCRdb's copy keeps in-frame clones and lacks some. This table holds approximately 76,000 clones, 85% to 90% found once. The rearrangement links TRBV27 to TRBJ1-2; tentatively, D is TRBD1 (5 bases). Sample: CD4+ or CD8+ T cells sorted from blood, taken in a trial of the OX40 agonist ivuxolimab. The receptor's source is an adult with an advanced solid tumor such as melanoma, head and neck, liver or kidney cancer. The CDR3 is CASSLGRAGYGYTF. DNA of the CDR3: TGTGCCAGCAGCCTGGGACGGGCGGGCTATGGCTACACCTTC.